Following are 25 T cell receptor beta chains from one sample sequenced in a study of cytomegalovirus exposure and HLA in healthy donors. Vbeta (60) and Jbeta (13) primers were used in the PCR. The repertoire was sequenced with immunoSEQ multiplex PCR; TCRdb's copy has only in-frame clones and lacks some. The sample has 150,000 to 200,000 clones, roughly 82% seen once; the top ten hold about 10%. The specimen sequenced was PBMCs. These receptors were obtained from a man in his forties or fifties in good health and CMV-seropositive.

The genes are TRBV11-2 and TRBJ1-5, with no clear D. Per the germline V gene, CDR1 is SGHAT and CDR2 is FQNNGV. The CDR3 is made up of 14 amino acids. V lost 1 base, J lost 5 bases, and 9 bases lay in between. CDR3 DNA sequence: TGTGCCAGCAGCTTAGTAGGAGGAGATCAGCCCCAGCATTTT. Translation: CASSLVGGDQPQHF.

The gene calls are TRBV28 and TRBJ1-4, with D unresolved. The V end was cut by 2 bases, the J end by 8 bases, with 18 bases between. The CDR3 is made up of 16 amino acids. Germline assignment: CDR1 MDHEN and CDR2 SYDVKM. CDR3 DNA: TGTGCCAGCAGTTTAAACATTCGGGGTAGAGGGGAAAAACTGTTTTTT. Its protein product is CASSLNIRGRGEKLFF.

The gene calls are TRBV5-1 and TRBJ2-7; maybe TRBD1 (7 bases). Trimming removed 4 bases from V and 0 bases from J, with 17 bases in between. Germline CDR1 is SGHRS and CDR2 is YFSETQ. The CDR3 loop spans 16 amino acids. DNA for the CDR3: TGCGCCAGCAGCCCGGGGACTTGGGACAGCTCCTACGAGCAGTACTTC. Translation: CASSPGTWDSSYEQYF.

This sequence joins TRBV4-3 and TRBJ2-7; 9 bases line up with TRBD2. The CDR3 is 16 amino acids. V shed 1 base, J shed 0 bases, and the junction held 4 bases outside the gene matches. Germline CDR1 and CDR2: LGHNA and YSLEER. The CDR3, as DNA: TGCGCCAGCAGCCAAGGGATAGCGGGGGCCTCCTACGAGCAGTACTTC. Translating gives CASSQGIAGASYEQYF.

The V call is TRBV19, the J call TRBJ2-1; no clear D. The germline V gene has CDR1 LNHDA and CDR2 SQIVND (reference sequence). The CDR3 sequence is 14 residues long. V gave up 5 bases and J gave up 5 bases, with 13 bases separating them. CDR3 DNA sequence: TGTGCCAGTAGTGTTCCGCCCCCTAACAATGAGCAGTTCTTC. It is translated as CASSVPPPNNEQFF.

V gene TRBV11-3 combines with J gene TRBJ1-1; TRBD1 is a possible D gene (6 bases). V was pared by 3 bases and J by 5 bases, with 13 bases between. CDR1 is SGHNT and CDR2 is YENEEA in the germline V gene. There are 14 residues in the CDR3. CDR3 nucleotides: TGTGCCAGCAGCTTTGGGAGGGGGGTAACTGAAGCTTTCTTT. As protein: CASSFGRGVTEAFF.

The chain couples TRBV6-6 to TRBJ1-4, with TRBD1 matching 7 bases. With 2 bases clipped from V and 6 bases from J, the junction kept 6 bases outside the gene matches. The CDR3 spans 15 residues. Germline lookup yields CDR1 MNHNY and CDR2 SVGAGI (reference sequence). The CDR3 sequence: CASSYEGASDEKLFF. CDR3 DNA: TGTGCCAGCAGTTACGAGGGGGCCTCTGATGAAAAACTGTTTTTT.

This chain joins TRBV9 and TRBJ2-3; unclear D gene. Germline CDR1 reads SGDLS; CDR2 reads YYNGEE. This CDR3 is 16 amino acids long. V lost 0 bases, J lost 2 bases, and 13 bases lay in between. The CDR3 loop is CASSVGSAPVTDTQYF. CDR3 DNA sequence: TGTGCCAGCAGCGTAGGATCTGCGCCCGTCACAGATACGCAGTATTTT.

This clone turned up a few times. The chain is built from TRBV11-1 and TRBJ2-7; weak D call: TRBD1 (6 bases). The CDR3 is made up of 14 amino acids. The V end lost 5 bases, the J end lost 4 bases, and 15 bases lay between the germline ends. CDR1 is SGHAT and CDR2 is FQDESV in the germline V gene (reference sequence). CDR3 sequence: CASSGPDRSYEQYF. DNA for the CDR3: TGTGCCAGCAGCGGCCCGGACAGAAGTTACGAGCAGTACTTC. Looking up the rest from reference TRBV11-1 and TRBJ2-7 gives the full variable domain: EAEVAQSPRYKITEKSQAVAFWCDPISGHATLYWYRQILGQGPELLVQFQDESVVDDSQLPKDRFSAERLKGVDSTLKIQPAELGDSAMYLCASSGPDRSYEQYFGPGTRLTVT.

This chain connects TRBV28 to TRBJ2-7; 7 bases are shared with TRBD2. This CDR3 spans 13 amino acids. Germline CDR1 and CDR2: MDHEN and SYDVKM. V lost 7 bases and J lost 1; bases outside the gene matches: 4. The CDR3 DNA reads TGTGCCAGCACTAGCGGATTATCCTACGAGCAGTACTTC. Protein product: CASTSGLSYEQYF.

Points on this clone: One end of the junction varies from germline; a read error may be responsible. The chain uses TRBV7-7 and TRBJ2-5; TRBD1 matches at 7 bases. This CDR3 has 15 amino acids. The germline V gene encodes CDR1 SSHAT and CDR2 FNYEAQ (reference sequence). The CDR3 coding sequence is TGTGCTAGCAGCCCCCTCGGGACAGAACAAGAGACCCAGTACTTC. It is translated as CASSPLGTEQETQYF.

V usage is TRBV19 and J usage is TRBJ1-5; no definite D call. V lost 7 bases and J 2 bases, leaving 24 bases between the germline ends. Germline values: CDR1 LNHDA, CDR2 SQIVND (reference sequence). This CDR3 is 18 amino acids long. CDR3 coding DNA: TGTGCCAGTACCTTTGTCAGAGGGCGGGGAGGCGGCAATCAGCCCCAGCATTTT. It specifies CASTFVRGRGGGNQPQHF.

In this sample, this clone turned up a few times. V and J are TRBV6-5 and TRBJ2-7, with TRBD1 as a possible D gene (5 bases). CDR1 is MNHEY and CDR2 is SVGAGI in the germline V gene. This CDR3 is 14 amino acids long. Trimming cost V 0 bases and J 0 bases, with 6 bases left between them. CDR3 bases: TGTGCCAGCAGTTACTCTAGGGGCTCCTACGAGCAGTACTTC. This gives the protein CASSYSRGSYEQYF.

The chain couples TRBV27 to TRBJ2-5; 8 bases map to TRBD2. This CDR3 has 15 amino acids. Losses at the gene ends were 4 bases for V and 3 bases for J; bases not matched to a gene: 7. Germline CDR1 MNHEY, CDR2 SMNVEV (reference sequence). For the CDR3, the DNA is TGTGCCAGCAGTTACGGACTAGCTCCGGAAGAGACCCAGTACTTC. Translated, it gives CASSYGLAPEETQYF.

This clone was picked up a small number of times. V is TRBV5-1 and J is TRBJ2-5, with D possibly TRBD2 on 7 matching bases. CDR3 length: 14 amino acids. Trimming removed 7 bases from V and 4 bases from J, with 17 bases in between. CDR1 is SGHRS and CDR2 is YFSETQ in the germline V gene. The CDR3 protein is CASSKGGASETQYF. CDR3 in DNA: TGCGCCAGCTCCAAGGGGGGGGCCTCAGAGACCCAGTACTTC. The variable domain in full, completed from reference TRBV5-1 and TRBJ2-5, reads KAGVTQTPRYLIKTRGQQVTLSCSPISGHRSVSWYQQTPGQGLQFLFEYFSETQRNKGNFPGRFSGRQFSNSRSEMNVSTLELGDSALYLCASSKGGASETQYFGPGTRLLVL.

There are a few counts of this clone. The genes are TRBV11-2 and TRBJ1-2, with 7 bases aligning to TRBD1. The trim removed 0 bases at V and 5 bases at J, leaving 6 bases unmatched. Germline CDR1 and CDR2: SGHAT and FQNNGV. The length of the CDR3 is 15 residues. CDR3 coding DNA: TGTGCCAGCAGCTTAGACCAGGGGGTGGTTTATGGCTACACCTTC. Its protein product is CASSLDQGVVYGYTF.

About this clone: This sample also contains other DNA sequences that code for the same CDR3. The V gene is TRBV6-5, the J gene TRBJ2-5, with D maybe TRBD2 (6 bases). The CDR3 runs 14 residues. Trimming stripped 0 bases from V and 3 bases from J, with 8 bases between. Germline V CDR1 and CDR2: MNHEY, SVGAGI. CDR3 nucleotide sequence: TGTGCCAGCAGTTACTCGGGAGGCGAAGAGACCCAGTACTTC. This sequence encodes CASSYSGGEETQYF.

The CDR3 here is CASSSITGWTEAFF. CDR3 bases: TGTGCCAGCAGCAGTATTACAGGGTGGACTGAAGCTTTCTTT. J is TRBJ1-1 and V is TRBV4-2, with D possibly being TRBD1 (6 bases). Trimming cost V 5 bases and J 5 bases, with 15 bases left between them. Germline assignment: CDR1 LGHNA and CDR2 YNFKEQ. The CDR3 is 14 amino acids.

V is TRBV29-1 and J is TRBJ2-7; D gene ambiguous. The CDR3 length is 12 residues. CDR1 SQVTM and CDR2 ANQGSEA come from the germline V gene. The ends were cut back, 7 bases at V and 6 bases at J, with 16 bases in the middle. The CDR3 DNA sequence: TGCAGCGCCATCACTTCCGTCGGCGAGCAGTACTTC. This encodes CSAITSVGEQYF.

CDR3 coding DNA: TGTGCCAGCAGCCTGACTAGCGGGGGCCGGGGAGATACGCAGTATTTT. Translated: CASSLTSGGRGDTQYF. This rearrangement joins TRBV2 to TRBJ2-3; 12 nucleotides align to TRBD2. Per the germline V gene, CDR1 is SNHLY and CDR2 is FYNNEI. Germline trimming cut 6 bases from V and 5 bases from J; bases unmatched to any gene: 9. This CDR3 is 16 amino acids long. Looking up the rest from reference TRBV2 and TRBJ2-3 gives the full variable domain: EPEVTQTPSHQVTQMGQEVILRCVPISNHLYFYWYRQILGQKVEFLVSFYNNEISEKSEIFDDQFSVERPDGSNFTLKIRSTKLEDSAMYFCASSLTSGGRGDTQYFGPGTRLTVL.

This clone was recorded a few times. The rearrangement links TRBV5-1 to TRBJ1-5, with D maybe TRBD1 (6 bases). V was shortened by 0 bases and J by 2 bases, with 9 bases between the two germline ends. CDR3 size: 15 residues. Looked up from germline, CDR1 is SGHRS and CDR2 is YFSETQ. The CDR3 nucleotides are TGCGCCAGCAGCTTGGCCTCAGGGGGCAATCAGCCCCAGCATTTT. Its translation is CASSLASGGNQPQHF. The full variable domain, in which reference TRBV5-1 and TRBJ1-5 provide the parts outside the CDR3, is KAGVTQTPRYLIKTRGQQVTLSCSPISGHRSVSWYQQTPGQGLQFLFEYFSETQRNKGNFPGRFSGRQFSNSRSEMNVSTLELGDSALYLCASSLASGGNQPQHFGDGTRLSIL.

The chain couples TRBV6-6 to TRBJ1-2; 7 positions agree with TRBD1. Trimming took 6 bases from V and 4 from J; bases not matched to a gene: 11. The CDR3 contains 15 residues. CDR1 and CDR2 (germline): MNHNY, SVGAGI (reference sequence). This CDR3 reads CASRQGPGGFYGYTF. The CDR3 nucleotides read TGTGCCAGCAGACAGGGCCCAGGGGGGTTCTATGGCTACACCTTC.

Of note for this clone: One end of the junction is discordant with germline, which a read error may explain. The V and J genes are TRBV4-2 and TRBJ2-1; TRBD2 aligns across 12 bases. CDR3 length: 19 residues. CDR1 and CDR2 from the germline V gene are LGHNA and YNFKEQ. This chain's CDR3 is CASRQAVGTSGSSYNEQFF. As DNA, the CDR3 is TGTGCCAGCAGGCAAGCGGTCGGGACTAGCGGGTCCTCCTACAATGAGCAGTTCTTC.

This chain links TRBV5-1 with TRBJ2-7, with a tentative D call TRBD2 (6 bases). This CDR3 is built from 12 residues. Trimming took 5 bases from V and 2 from J, leaving 8 bases between them. Germline V CDR1 and CDR2: SGHRS, YFSETQ. The CDR3 nucleotides read TGCGCCAGCAGGGGCGGGACCTACGAGCAGTACTTC. Protein: CASRGGTYEQYF.

This chain connects TRBV6-4 to TRBJ1-6; D is undetermined. The CDR3 sequence is 14 residues long. V was cut by 4 bases and J by 7 bases, with 11 bases left in between. Germline-derived CDR1 and CDR2 are MRHNA and SNTAGT. The CDR3 nucleotides are TGTGCCAGCAGTGCCGACTTAGGAAATTCACCCCTCCACTTT. It yields the protein CASSADLGNSPLHF.